This T cell receptor (beta chain) derives from a study of cytomegalovirus exposure and HLA in healthy donors. General study points: TCR beta sequences reportedly predicted most subjects' HLA-A and HLA-B alleles accurately. Previously analyzed data showed that most TCR beta V segments were productive at a frequency of about 87% or about 30%. The authors considered a cluster of highly shared sequence variants likely to be a sequencing artifact.

V lost 2 bases and J lost 6, with 11 bases in between. Per the germline V gene, CDR1 is MNHEY and CDR2 is SVGAGI. The CDR3 covers 15 residues. Regarding this clone: Its specificity is unknown.

PCR used 60 Vbeta primers and 13 Jbeta primers. Profiling relied on immunoSEQ multiplex PCR, and the TCRdb table lists in-frame clones only, not all of them. The sample lists under 150,000 clones, around 71% occurring once. Donors showed nominal health when sampled, although they likely had unrecorded immune exposures. Sequenced material: PBMCs. The TCR sequence derives from a woman in her fifties or sixties in good health and CMV-seropositive. V gene TRBV6-5 combines with J gene TRBJ1-6, with a possible D match to TRBD1 (5 bases). The CDR3 DNA reads as TGTGCCAGCAGTTACGATACAGGTTCTAATTCACCCCTCCACTTT. This translates into CASSYDTGSNSPLHF.